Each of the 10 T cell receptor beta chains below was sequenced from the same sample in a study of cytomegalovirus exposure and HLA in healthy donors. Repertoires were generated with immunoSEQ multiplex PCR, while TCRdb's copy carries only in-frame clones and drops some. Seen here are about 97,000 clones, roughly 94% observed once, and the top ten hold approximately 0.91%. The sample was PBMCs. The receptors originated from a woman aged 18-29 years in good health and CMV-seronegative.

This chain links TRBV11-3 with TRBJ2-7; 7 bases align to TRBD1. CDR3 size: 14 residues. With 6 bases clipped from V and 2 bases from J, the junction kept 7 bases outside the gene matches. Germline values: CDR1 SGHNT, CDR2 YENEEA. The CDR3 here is CASRDRDRTYEQYF. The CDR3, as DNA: TGTGCCAGCAGGGACCGGGACAGAACCTACGAGCAGTACTTC.

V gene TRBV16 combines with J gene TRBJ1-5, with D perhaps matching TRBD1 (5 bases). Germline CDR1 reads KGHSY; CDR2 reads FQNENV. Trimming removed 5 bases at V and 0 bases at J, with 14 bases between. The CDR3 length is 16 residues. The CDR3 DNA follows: TGTGCCAGCAGCTCGGGGGACGGCCTTAGCAATCAGCCCCAGCATTTT. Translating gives CASSSGDGLSNQPQHF.

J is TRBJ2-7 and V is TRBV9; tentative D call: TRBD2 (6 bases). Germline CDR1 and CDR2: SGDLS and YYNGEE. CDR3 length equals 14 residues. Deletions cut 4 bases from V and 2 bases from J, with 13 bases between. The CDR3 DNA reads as TGTGCCAGCAGCCCAAGCGGGTTTACCTACGAGCAGTACTTC. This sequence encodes CASSPSGFTYEQYF.

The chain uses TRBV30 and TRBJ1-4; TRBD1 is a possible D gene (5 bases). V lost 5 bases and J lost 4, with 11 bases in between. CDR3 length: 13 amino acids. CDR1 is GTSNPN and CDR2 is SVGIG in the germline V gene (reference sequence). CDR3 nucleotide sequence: TGTGCCTGGGCGGGGCAAATTAATGAAAAACTGTTTTTT. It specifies CAWAGQINEKLFF.

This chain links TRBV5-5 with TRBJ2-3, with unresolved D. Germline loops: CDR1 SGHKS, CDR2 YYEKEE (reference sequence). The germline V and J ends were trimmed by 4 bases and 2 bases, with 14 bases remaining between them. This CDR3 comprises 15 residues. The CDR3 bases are TGTGCCAGCAGCGTAACGCCACAAACCACAGATACGCAGTATTTT. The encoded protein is CASSVTPQTTDTQYF.

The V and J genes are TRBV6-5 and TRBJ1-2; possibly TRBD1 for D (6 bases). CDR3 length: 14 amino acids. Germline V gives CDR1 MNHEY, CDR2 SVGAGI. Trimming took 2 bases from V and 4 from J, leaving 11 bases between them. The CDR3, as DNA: TGTGCCAGCAGTTACGGGGGCGGAAGCTATGGCTACACCTTC. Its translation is CASSYGGGSYGYTF.

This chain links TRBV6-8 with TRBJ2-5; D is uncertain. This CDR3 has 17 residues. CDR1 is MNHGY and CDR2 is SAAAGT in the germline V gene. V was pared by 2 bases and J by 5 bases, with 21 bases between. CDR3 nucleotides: TGTGCCAGCAGTTACCCTACCATACCCCCCTCACGGGAGACCCAGTACTTC. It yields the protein CASSYPTIPPSRETQYF.

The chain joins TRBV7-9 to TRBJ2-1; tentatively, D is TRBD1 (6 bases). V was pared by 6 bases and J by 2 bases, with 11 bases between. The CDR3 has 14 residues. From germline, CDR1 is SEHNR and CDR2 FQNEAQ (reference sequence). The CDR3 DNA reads TGTGCCAGCAGATCAGGGGTCCCCTACAATGAGCAGTTCTTC. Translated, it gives CASRSGVPYNEQFF.

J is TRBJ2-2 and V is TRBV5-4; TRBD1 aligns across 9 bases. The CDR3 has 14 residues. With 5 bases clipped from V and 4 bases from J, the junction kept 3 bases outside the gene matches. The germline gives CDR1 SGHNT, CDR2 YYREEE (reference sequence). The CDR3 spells CASSTGGVTGELFF. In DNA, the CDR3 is TGTGCCAGCAGTACAGGGGGCGTCACCGGGGAGCTGTTTTTT. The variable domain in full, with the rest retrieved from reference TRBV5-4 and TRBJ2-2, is ETGVTQSPTHLIKTRGQQVTLRCSSQSGHNTVSWYQQALGQGPQFIFQYYREEENGRGNFPPRFSGLQFPNYSSELNVNALELDDSALYLCASSTGGVTGELFFGEGSRLTVL.

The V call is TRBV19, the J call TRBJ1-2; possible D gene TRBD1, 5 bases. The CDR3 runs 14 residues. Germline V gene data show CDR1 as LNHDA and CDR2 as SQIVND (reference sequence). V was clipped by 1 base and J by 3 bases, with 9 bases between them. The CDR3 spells CASSIVGADYGYTF. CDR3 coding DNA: TGTGCCAGTAGTATAGTTGGGGCTGACTATGGCTACACCTTC.